The 20 T cell receptor beta chains given below trace back to one sample, sequenced in a study of shared clonotypes between healthy human individuals (dated by TCRdb to 2018 to 2021). Libraries were made using the immunoSEQ multiplex PCR assay. Held by TCRdb, this immuneACCESS table contains in-frame sequences only and omits some clones. Under half of the omission traces to an unresolved V gene where checked; the cause of the rest is unknown. The sample yields some 360,000 clones; more than 60% were counted once. The ten largest clones capture roughly a tenth of the sample. The material sequenced was memory CD4+ T cells sorted from blood. This specimen's cell subset or site label, per the study, means: CD45RA-negative fraction. The receptors shown here come from a man aged 30 to 39 in good health.

This chain uses TRBV10-1 with TRBJ2-2, with 8 bases aligning to TRBD1. With 4 bases clipped from V and 3 bases from J, the junction kept 4 bases outside the gene matches. CDR1 is WNHNN, CDR2 SYGVQD, per germline (reference sequence). This CDR3 has 15 residues. CDR3 nucleotide sequence: TGCGCCAGCAGTGTAGGCAGGGGGCACACCGGGGAGCTGTTTTTT. Its translation: CASSVGRGHTGELFF.

V usage is TRBV6-1 and J usage is TRBJ1-1; D not resolved. Trimming took 5 bases from V and 6 from J, leaving 16 bases between them. CDR3 length: 14 amino acids. Looked up from germline, CDR1 is MNHNS and CDR2 is SASEGT. CDR3 sequence reads: CASSSIVGRSEAFF. DNA for the CDR3: TGTGCCAGCAGTTCAATTGTGGGTAGGTCTGAAGCTTTCTTT.

The chain carries TRBV5-1 and TRBJ1-1, with a tentative D call TRBD1 (5 bases). The CDR3 contains 16 residues. Trimming took 0 bases from V and 2 from J, leaving 14 bases between them. Germline assignment: CDR1 SGHRS and CDR2 YFSETQ. CDR3 amino acids: CASSLGRGAVNTEAFF. In DNA, the CDR3 is TGCGCCAGCAGCTTGGGGCGAGGGGCAGTAAACACTGAAGCTTTCTTT.

The chain uses TRBV28 and TRBJ1-1, with D uncertain. Trimming took 1 base from V and 0 from J, leaving 21 bases between them. CDR1 and CDR2 (germline): MDHEN, SYDVKM. The CDR3 has 19 residues. CDR3 amino acids: CASSLLYMIGRQMNTEAFF. As DNA, the CDR3 is TGTGCCAGCAGTTTATTGTACATGATCGGTCGGCAGATGAACACTGAAGCTTTCTTT.

The chain couples TRBV7-9 to TRBJ2-5; TRBD2 is a possible D gene (5 bases). V was cut by 5 bases and J by 4 bases, with 17 bases left in between. CDR3 length: 15 residues. CDR1 is SEHNR and CDR2 is FQNEAQ in the germline V gene (reference sequence). CDR3: CASSGRRGWGETQYF. CDR3 sequence (DNA): TGTGCCAGCAGCGGAAGACGGGGTTGGGGAGAGACCCAGTACTTC.

The chain couples TRBV4-2 to TRBJ2-1; 9 bases line up with TRBD2. The CDR3 consists of 19 residues. The germline V gene encodes CDR1 LGHNA and CDR2 YNFKEQ. The V segment lost 0 bases and the J segment 7 bases; nucleotides outside the gene matches: 16. This CDR3 reads CASSQDHHTSSGSGNEQFF. The CDR3 DNA reads as TGTGCCAGCAGCCAAGACCATCACACGAGTAGCGGGAGTGGTAATGAGCAGTTCTTC.

The rearrangement links TRBV9 to TRBJ2-7; the D gene is possibly TRBD1 (6 bases). Germline V gene sequence: CDR1 SGDLS, CDR2 YYNGEE. The CDR3 has 15 amino acids. Trimming took off 0 bases at V and 6 bases at J, with 16 bases between the two ends. CDR3 nucleotide sequence: TGTGCCAGCAGCGTAGAGCAGGGGAAGTTCGTCGAGCAGTACTTC. Its translation: CASSVEQGKFVEQYF.

This clone occurred many times. Other DNA sequences in this sample translate to the same CDR3. The chain combines TRBV6-5 with TRBJ2-7; weak D call: TRBD2 (5 bases). Trimming left V 7 bases short and J 1 base short, with 11 bases between. Germline loops: CDR1 MNHEY, CDR2 SVGAGI. This CDR3 has 13 residues. CDR3 loop: CASTHRESYEQYF. The CDR3 DNA sequence: TGTGCCAGCACCCACCGGGAATCCTACGAGCAGTACTTC.

The rearrangement joins TRBV6-6 to TRBJ1-2; D gene unclear. Trimming took off 0 bases at V and 6 bases at J, with 8 bases between the two ends. CDR1 is MNHNY, CDR2 SVGAGI, per germline (reference sequence). This CDR3 is built from 13 residues. The CDR3 DNA is TGTGCCAGCAGTTACTCTTTCTGGGATGGCTACACCTTC. Translating it yields CASSYSFWDGYTF.

The chain couples TRBV5-6 to TRBJ2-7; the D is unclear. The V and J ends lost 2 bases and 4 bases respectively, with 7 bases between them. This CDR3 has 12 amino acids. The germline gives CDR1 SGHDT, CDR2 YYEEEE. The CDR3 sequence: CASSFGRYEQYF. For the CDR3, the DNA is TGTGCCAGCAGCTTCGGAAGGTACGAGCAGTACTTC.

This rearrangement joins TRBV5-5 to TRBJ1-5; TRBD1 agrees at 9 bases. This CDR3 has 15 amino acids. With 4 bases clipped from V and 2 bases from J, the junction kept 4 bases outside the gene matches. Germline V CDR1 and CDR2: SGHKS, YYEKEE (reference sequence). DNA of the CDR3: TGTGCCAGCAGCCGGACAGGGGATGGCAATCAGCCCCAGCATTTT. Residues: CASSRTGDGNQPQHF. Based on the CDR3 plus reference TRBV5-5 and TRBJ1-5, the full variable domain is DAGVTQSPTHLIKTRGQQVTLRCSPISGHKSVSWYQQVLGQGPQFIFQYYEKEERGRGNFPDRFSARQFPNYSSELNVNALLLGDSALYLCASSRTGDGNQPQHFGDGTRLSIL.

V gene TRBV15 combines with J gene TRBJ2-7; 11 positions agree with TRBD1. The CDR3 has 13 amino acids. With V trimmed by 9 bases and J by 3 bases, 4 bases remained unmatched. Germline V gene lookup returns CDR1 LNHNV and CDR2 YYDKDF (reference sequence). The CDR3 sequence is CATGQGAFYEQYF. In nucleotides, the CDR3 is TGTGCCACAGGACAGGGGGCGTTCTACGAGCAGTACTTC.

The V call is TRBV7-2, the J call TRBJ1-3; D is perhaps TRBD1 (5 bases). This CDR3 contains 15 residues. Trimming cost V 5 bases and J 8 bases, with 19 bases left between them. CDR1 is SGHTA, CDR2 FQGNSA, per germline. The CDR3 DNA sequence: TGTGCCAGCAGCCTAGACCCGGGACGCCAAGACACCATATATTTT. It specifies CASSLDPGRQDTIYF.

This sequence joins TRBV10-3 and TRBJ2-7, with D perhaps TRBD2 (5 bases). V gave up 8 bases and J gave up 3 bases, with 11 bases separating them. Per the germline V gene, CDR1 is ENHRY and CDR2 is SYGVKD. The CDR3 consists of 12 residues. The CDR3, as DNA: TGTGCCATCGGGGAGCAGATCTACGAGCAGTACTTC. It codes for CAIGEQIYEQYF.

Points on this clone: Other nucleotide sequences in the sample specify the same CDR3. CDR3 protein: CASSGNYEQYF. The CDR3 nucleotides read TGTGCCAGCAGTGGTAACTACGAGCAGTACTTC. The chain carries TRBV28 and TRBJ2-7; no firm D call. V lost 5 bases and J lost 3, with 5 bases in between. CDR1 is MDHEN and CDR2 is SYDVKM in the germline V gene. This CDR3 is 11 amino acids long.

The chain links TRBV29-1 to TRBJ1-2, with unresolved D. This CDR3 contains 12 residues. In germline, CDR1 is SQVTM, CDR2 ANQGSEA. The ends were cut back, 4 bases at V and 6 bases at J, with 12 bases in the middle. The CDR3 is CSVAVTAHGYTF. CDR3 DNA sequence: TGCAGCGTTGCAGTGACGGCCCATGGCTACACCTTC.

V is TRBV5-4 and J is TRBJ2-5; D perhaps matches TRBD1 (5 bases). V was cut by 0 bases and J by 5 bases, with 14 bases left in between. Germline V lookup: CDR1 SGHNT, CDR2 YYREEE (reference sequence). This CDR3 contains 15 residues. CDR3 sequence reads: CASSLVLGAGETQYF. CDR3 nucleotide sequence: TGTGCCAGCAGCTTGGTATTAGGGGCCGGGGAGACCCAGTACTTC.

The chain joins TRBV27 to TRBJ2-1; no definite D call. The CDR3 totals 11 residues. V shed 5 bases and J shed 4 bases, with 3 bases lying between them. Per germline, CDR1 MNHEY and CDR2 SMNVEV (reference sequence). CDR3: CASSTYNEQFF. The DNA of the CDR3 is TGTGCCAGCAGTACTTACAATGAGCAGTTCTTC.

This clone occurred a few times. The chain employs TRBV6-5 and TRBJ2-1; a possible D gene is TRBD2 (7 bases). The germline V gene has CDR1 MNHEY and CDR2 SVGAGI. The CDR3 is 15 amino acids. V lost 6 bases and J lost 5, with 17 bases in between. CDR3 region: CASSPGGRRNNEQFF. The CDR3 region has the DNA TGTGCCAGCAGCCCCGGGGGGCGGCGAAACAATGAGCAGTTCTTC.

The J gene is TRBJ1-2, the V gene TRBV11-2; TRBD1 matches 8 bases. This CDR3 comprises 14 residues. Germline CDR1 reads SGHAT; CDR2 reads FQNNGV. With V trimmed by 5 bases and J by 8 bases, 10 bases remained unmatched. The CDR3 loop reads CASSPGQGRKGYTF. DNA of the CDR3: TGTGCCAGCAGCCCAGGACAGGGAAGGAAAGGCTACACCTTC.